The following is a T cell receptor beta chain sequence with its context. This entry belongs to a study of neoadjuvant anti-PD-1 for oral cavity cancer. Cohort: HPV-negative, locally advanced oral cavity squamous cell carcinoma patients. Survey sequencing of tumors mostly used 4.5 to 5 ug DNA, two replicates. TCRdb keeps only in-frame clones here, not all; method: immunoSEQ multiplex PCR. Seen here are about 7,600 clones, about 53% observed once, and the top ten hold approximately 10%. The CDR3 sequence is 15 residues long. V dropped 0 bases and J dropped 8 bases, with 15 bases sitting between them. Germline lookup yields CDR1 SGHRS and CDR2 YFSETQ.

The rearrangement joins TRBV5-1 to TRBJ2-1; D gene unclear. This receptor was identified in a person aged 40 to 85 with oral cavity squamous cell carcinoma. The source material was tumor tissue, sampled before nivolumab (anti-PD-1) treatment. Here the CDR3 DNA reads TGCGCCAGCAGCTTGGAAGGGTACCGGGTCGATGAGCAGTTCTTC. Its translation is CASSLEGYRVDEQFF.